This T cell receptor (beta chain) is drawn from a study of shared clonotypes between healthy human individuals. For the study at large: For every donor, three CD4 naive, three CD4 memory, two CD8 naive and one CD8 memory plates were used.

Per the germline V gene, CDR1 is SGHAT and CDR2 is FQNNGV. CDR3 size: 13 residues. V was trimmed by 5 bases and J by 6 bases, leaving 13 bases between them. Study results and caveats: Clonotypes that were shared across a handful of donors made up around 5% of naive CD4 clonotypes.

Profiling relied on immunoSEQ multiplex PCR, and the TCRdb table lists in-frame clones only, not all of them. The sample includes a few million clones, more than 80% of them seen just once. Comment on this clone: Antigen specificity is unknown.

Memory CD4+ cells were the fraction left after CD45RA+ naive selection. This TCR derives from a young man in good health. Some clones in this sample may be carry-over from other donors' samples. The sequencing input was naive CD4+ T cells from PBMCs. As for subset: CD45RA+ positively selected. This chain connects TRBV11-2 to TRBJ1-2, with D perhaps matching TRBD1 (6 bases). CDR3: CASSQTGIHGYTF. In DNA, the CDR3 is TGTGCCAGCAGCCAAACAGGGATCCATGGCTACACCTTC.